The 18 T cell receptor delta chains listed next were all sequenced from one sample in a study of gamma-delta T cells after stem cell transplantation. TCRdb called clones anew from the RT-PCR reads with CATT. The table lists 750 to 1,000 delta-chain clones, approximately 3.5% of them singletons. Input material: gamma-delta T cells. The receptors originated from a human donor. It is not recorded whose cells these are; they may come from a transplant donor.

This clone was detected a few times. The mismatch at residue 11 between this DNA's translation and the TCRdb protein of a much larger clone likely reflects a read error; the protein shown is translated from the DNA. The CDR3 loop is CALGAPRYWGAQYTDKLIF. CDR3 bases: TGTGCTCTTGGGGCCCCGCGGTACTGGGGGGCCCAGTACACCGATAAACTCATCTTT. The V and J genes are TRDV1 and TRDJ1; TRDD3 matches 8 bases. Germline V gene lookup returns CDR1 TSWWSYY and CDR2 QGS. CDR3 length equals 19 residues. Trimming at V came to 4 bases and at J to 0 bases, leaving 16 bases not matched to a gene.

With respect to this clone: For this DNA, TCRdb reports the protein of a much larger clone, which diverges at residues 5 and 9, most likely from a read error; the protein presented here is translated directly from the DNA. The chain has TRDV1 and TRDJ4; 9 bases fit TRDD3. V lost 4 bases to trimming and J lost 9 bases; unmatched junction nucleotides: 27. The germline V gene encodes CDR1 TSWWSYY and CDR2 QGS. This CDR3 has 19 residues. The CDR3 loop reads CALGGRFWRGIPVTGQLIF. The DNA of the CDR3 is TGTGCTCTTGGGGGACGGTTCTGGCGGGGGATACCAGTAACAGGGCAGTTGATCTTT.

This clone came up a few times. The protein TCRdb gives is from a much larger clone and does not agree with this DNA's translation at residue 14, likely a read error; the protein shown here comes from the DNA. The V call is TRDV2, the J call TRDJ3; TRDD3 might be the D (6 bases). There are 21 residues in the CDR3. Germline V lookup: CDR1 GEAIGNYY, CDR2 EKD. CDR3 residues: CACDTAWGASDLSRDTRQMFF. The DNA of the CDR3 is TGTGCCTGTGACACCGCCTGGGGAGCGTCCGACCTCTCCCGGGACACCCGACAGATGTTTTTC.

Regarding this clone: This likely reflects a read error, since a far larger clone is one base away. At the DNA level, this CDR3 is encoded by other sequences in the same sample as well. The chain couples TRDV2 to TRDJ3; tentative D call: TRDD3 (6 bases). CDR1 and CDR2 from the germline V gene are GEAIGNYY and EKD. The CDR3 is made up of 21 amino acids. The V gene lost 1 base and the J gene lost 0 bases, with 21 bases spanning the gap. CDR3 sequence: CACDTAWGASDLSWDTRQMFF. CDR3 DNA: TGTGCCTGTGACACAGCCTGGGGAGCGTCCGACCTCTCCTGGGACACCCGACAGATGTTTTTC.

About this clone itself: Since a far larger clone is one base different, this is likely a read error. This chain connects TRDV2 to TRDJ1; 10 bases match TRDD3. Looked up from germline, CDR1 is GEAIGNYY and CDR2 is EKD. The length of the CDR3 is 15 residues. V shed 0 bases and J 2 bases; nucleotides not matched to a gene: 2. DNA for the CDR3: TGTGCCTGTGACACCCCACTGGGGGATACCGATAAACTCATCTTT. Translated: CACDTPLGDTDKLIF.

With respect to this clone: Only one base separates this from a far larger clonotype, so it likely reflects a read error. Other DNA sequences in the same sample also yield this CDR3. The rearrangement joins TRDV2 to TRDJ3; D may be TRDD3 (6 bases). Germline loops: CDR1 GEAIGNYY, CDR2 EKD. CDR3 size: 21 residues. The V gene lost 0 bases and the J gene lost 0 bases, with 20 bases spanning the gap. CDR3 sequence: CACDTAWGASDLSWDTRQMFF. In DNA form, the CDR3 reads TGTGCCTGTGACACCGCCTGGGGTGCGTCCGACCTCTCCTGGGACACCCGACAGATGTTTTTC.

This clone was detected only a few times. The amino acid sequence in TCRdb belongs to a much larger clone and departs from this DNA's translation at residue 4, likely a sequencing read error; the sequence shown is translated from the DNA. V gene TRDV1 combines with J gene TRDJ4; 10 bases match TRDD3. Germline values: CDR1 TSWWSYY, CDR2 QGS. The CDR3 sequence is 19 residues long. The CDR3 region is CALWERFWWGIPVTGQLIF. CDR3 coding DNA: TGTGCTCTTTGGGAACGGTTCTGGTGGGGGATACCAGTAACAGGGCAGTTGATCTTT.

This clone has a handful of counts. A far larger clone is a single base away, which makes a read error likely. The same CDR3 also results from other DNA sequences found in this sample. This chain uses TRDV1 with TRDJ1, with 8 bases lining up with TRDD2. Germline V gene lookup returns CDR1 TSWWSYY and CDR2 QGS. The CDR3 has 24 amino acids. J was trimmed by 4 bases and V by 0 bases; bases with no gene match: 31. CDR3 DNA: TGTGCTCTTGGGGAACTTTCCCATGGCCTTCCTATATGGGGAATAGTCTTTATAGGCGATAAACTCATCTTT. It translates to CALGELSHGLPIWGIVFIGDKLIF.

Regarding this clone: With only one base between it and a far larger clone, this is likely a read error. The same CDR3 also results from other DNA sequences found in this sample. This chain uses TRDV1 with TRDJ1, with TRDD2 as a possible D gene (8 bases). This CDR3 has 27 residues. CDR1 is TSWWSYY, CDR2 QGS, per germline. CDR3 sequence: CALGEPQPVFLRLYWGHTGGYTDKLIF. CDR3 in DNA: TGTGCTCTTGGGGAGCCTCAACCGGTCTTCCTACGGTTGTACTGGGGACATACGGGGGGGTACACCGATAAGCTCATCTTT.

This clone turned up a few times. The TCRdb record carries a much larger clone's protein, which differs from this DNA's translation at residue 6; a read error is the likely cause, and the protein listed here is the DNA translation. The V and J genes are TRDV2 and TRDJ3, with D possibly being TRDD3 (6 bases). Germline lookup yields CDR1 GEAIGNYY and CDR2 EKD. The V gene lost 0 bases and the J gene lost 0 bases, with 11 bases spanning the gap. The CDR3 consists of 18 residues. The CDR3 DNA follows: TGTGCCTGTGACACCCTTGGGGGCGTCTCCTGGGACACCCGACAGATGTTTTTC. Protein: CACDTLGGVSWDTRQMFF.

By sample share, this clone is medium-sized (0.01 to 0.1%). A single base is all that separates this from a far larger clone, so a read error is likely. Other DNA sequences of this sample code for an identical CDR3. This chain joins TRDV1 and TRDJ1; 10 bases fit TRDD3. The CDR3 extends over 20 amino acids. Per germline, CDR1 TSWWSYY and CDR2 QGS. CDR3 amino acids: CALGELFPVLGDWNTDKLIF. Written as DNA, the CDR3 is TGCGCTCTTGGGGAACTATTCCCAGTACTGGGGGATTGGAACACCGATAAACTCATCTTT.

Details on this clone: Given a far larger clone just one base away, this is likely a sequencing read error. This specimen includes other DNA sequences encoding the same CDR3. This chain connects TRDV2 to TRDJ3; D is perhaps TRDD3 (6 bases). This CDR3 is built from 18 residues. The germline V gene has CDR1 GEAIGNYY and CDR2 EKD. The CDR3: CACDTIGGVSWDTRQMFF. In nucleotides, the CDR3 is TGTGCCTGTGACACCATTGGGGGCGTCTCCTGGGACACCCGACAAATGTTTTTC.

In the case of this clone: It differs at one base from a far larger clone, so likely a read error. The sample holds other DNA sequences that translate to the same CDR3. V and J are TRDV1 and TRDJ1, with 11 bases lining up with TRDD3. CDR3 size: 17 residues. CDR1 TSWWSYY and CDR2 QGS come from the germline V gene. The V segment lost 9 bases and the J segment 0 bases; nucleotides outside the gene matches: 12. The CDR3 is CALTKYWGIINTDKLIF. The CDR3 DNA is TGTGCTCTAACCAAGTACTGGGGGATAATAAACACCGATAAACTCATCTTT.

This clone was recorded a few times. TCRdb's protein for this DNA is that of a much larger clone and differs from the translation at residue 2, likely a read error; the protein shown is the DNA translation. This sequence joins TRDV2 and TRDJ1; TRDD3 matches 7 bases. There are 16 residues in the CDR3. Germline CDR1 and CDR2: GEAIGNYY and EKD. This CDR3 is CSCDTAGGPYTDKLIF. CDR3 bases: TGTTCCTGTGACACCGCTGGGGGCCCTTACACCGATAAACTCATCTTT.

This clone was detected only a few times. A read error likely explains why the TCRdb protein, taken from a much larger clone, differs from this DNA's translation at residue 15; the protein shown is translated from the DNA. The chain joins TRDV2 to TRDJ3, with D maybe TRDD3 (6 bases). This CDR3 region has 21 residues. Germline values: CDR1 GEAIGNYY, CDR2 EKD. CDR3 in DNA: TGTGCCTGTGACACCGCCTGGGGAGCGTCCGACCTCTCCTGGGTCACCCGACAGATGTTTTTC. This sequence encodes CACDTAWGASDLSWVTRQMFF.

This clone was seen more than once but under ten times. CDR3 DNA: TGTGCTCTTGGGGAACTAGAGTCAGACTGGGGACATACGGGGGGGTACACCGATAAACTCATCTTT. This sequence encodes CALGELESDWGHTGGYTDKLIF. V usage is TRDV1 and J usage is TRDJ1; 7 bases fit TRDD3. CDR3 length: 22 residues. The germline gives CDR1 TSWWSYY, CDR2 QGS. Losses at the gene ends were 0 bases for V and 0 bases for J; bases not matched to a gene: 22.

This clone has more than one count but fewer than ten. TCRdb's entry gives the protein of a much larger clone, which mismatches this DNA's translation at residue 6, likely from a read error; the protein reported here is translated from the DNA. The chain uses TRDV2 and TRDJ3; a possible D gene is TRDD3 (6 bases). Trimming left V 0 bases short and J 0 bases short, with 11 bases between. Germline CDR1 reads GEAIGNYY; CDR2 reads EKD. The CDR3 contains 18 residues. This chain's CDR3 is CACDTVGGVSWDTRQMFF. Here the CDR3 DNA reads TGTGCCTGTGACACCGTTGGGGGCGTCTCCTGGGACACCCGACAGATGTTTTTC.

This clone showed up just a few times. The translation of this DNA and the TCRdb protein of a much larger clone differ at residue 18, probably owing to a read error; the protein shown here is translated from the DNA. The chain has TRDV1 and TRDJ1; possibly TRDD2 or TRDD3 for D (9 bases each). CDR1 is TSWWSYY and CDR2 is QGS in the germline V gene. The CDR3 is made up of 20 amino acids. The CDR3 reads CALGERLPTLGDWNTDKHIF. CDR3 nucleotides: TGTGCTCTTGGGGAACGCCTTCCTACCCTGGGGGATTGGAACACCGATAAACACATCTTT.